A single sample is the source of the 20 T cell receptor beta chains below, sequenced in a study of T cells in tuberculosis (dated by TCRdb to 2017 to 2018). PBMC were thawed, rested overnight, stained with a GMM-loaded CD1B tetramer, a Live/Dead dye and anti-CD3, and then sorted on a FACS Aria II. C32 glucose monomycolate purified from Rhodococcus equi was loaded onto CD1B tetramers. Libraries were prepared through the immunoSEQ multiplex PCR assay. TCRdb stores this immuneACCESS table with in-frame sequences only. Part of the clones is absent; in the studies checked, under half of the shortfall reflects unresolved V genes, and no reason is known for the rest. The sample profile shows about 54,000 clones; roughly 88% of them were found once. The ten largest clones take up 21% of the sample. The sample taken for sequencing was CD1b-GMM tetramer-negative cells sorted from PBMCs. The sample's cell subset or site label is to be understood as: T cells not binding CD1B-GMM tetramer, sorted from same donor. These receptors were obtained from an adult woman with latent tuberculosis.

J is TRBJ1-1 and V is TRBV6-5, with 7 positions matching TRBD1. Germline CDR1 and CDR2: MNHEY and SVGAGI. The J segment lost 4 bases and the V segment lost 6 bases, leaving 11 bases of the junction unmatched. The CDR3 spans 15 residues. In nucleotides, the CDR3 is TGTGCCAGCAGAAACGACAGGGAACTCATCACTGAAGCTTTCTTT. This codes for CASRNDRELITEAFF.

The rearrangement uses TRBV18 and TRBJ1-1; no reliable D call. Trimming took 6 bases from V and 0 from J, leaving 17 bases between them. Germline V gene sequence: CDR1 KGHSH, CDR2 LQKENI. The CDR3 is 16 residues long. The CDR3 loop reads CASSWMASGMNTEAFF. CDR3 in DNA: TGTGCCAGCTCGTGGATGGCCTCGGGGATGAACACTGAAGCTTTCTTT.

The chain is built from TRBV30 and TRBJ1-1; D possibly corresponds to TRBD1 (6 bases). The CDR3 runs to 11 residues. V shed 1 base and J shed 6 bases, with 6 bases lying between them. CDR1 is GTSNPN and CDR2 is SVGIG in the germline V gene (reference sequence). The CDR3: CAWSDRAEAFF. The CDR3 nucleotides read TGTGCCTGGAGTGACAGGGCTGAAGCTTTCTTT.

The chain has TRBV29-1 and TRBJ2-7; D ambiguous. The ends were cut back, 0 bases at V and 3 bases at J, with 9 bases in the middle. CDR3 size: 13 residues. Germline CDR1 SQVTM, CDR2 ANQGSEA. For the CDR3, the DNA is TGCAGCGTTGAAGATGGAACAGACTACGAGCAGTACTTC. It is translated as CSVEDGTDYEQYF.

The V call is TRBV4-3, the J call TRBJ1-2, with D possibly TRBD1 on 6 matching bases. The germline V gene encodes CDR1 LGHNA and CDR2 YSLEER. The CDR3 has 15 residues. Trimming shortened V by 4 bases and J by 4 bases, and 16 bases separated the two germline ends. The CDR3 loop reads CASSRSQGSGYGYTF. As DNA, the CDR3 is TGCGCCAGCAGCCGCAGTCAGGGGTCAGGCTATGGCTACACCTTC.

The chain employs TRBV27 and TRBJ2-7, with 8 bases matching TRBD2. The germline gives CDR1 MNHEY, CDR2 SMNVEV (reference sequence). The V and J ends lost 5 bases and 0 bases, in that order; junction bases with no gene match: 0. CDR3 length: 13 amino acids. CDR3 DNA: TGTGCCAGCAGTAGCGGGAGCTCCTACGAGCAGTACTTC. Protein: CASSSGSSYEQYF.

V is TRBV4-2 and J is TRBJ1-3; D is undetermined. The germline gives CDR1 LGHNA, CDR2 YNFKEQ. V was shortened by 0 bases and J by 2 bases, with 8 bases between the two germline ends. The CDR3 sequence is 15 residues long. CDR3 protein: CASSQDLTAGNTIYF. Written as DNA, the CDR3 is TGTGCCAGCAGCCAAGATTTAACAGCTGGAAACACCATATATTTT.

This clone showed up just once. This rearrangement joins TRBV5-8 to TRBJ2-7; 8 bases are a match to TRBD1. Looked up from germline, CDR1 is SGHTS and CDR2 is YDEGEE. The CDR3 runs 16 residues. Trimming at V came to 4 bases and at J to 2 bases, leaving 11 bases not matched to a gene. The CDR3 here is CASSGGQGASPYEQYF. CDR3 DNA: TGTGCCAGCAGCGGTGGACAGGGCGCGTCACCCTACGAGCAGTACTTC.

V is TRBV5-8 and J is TRBJ1-2, with 7 positions matching TRBD1. Germline loops: CDR1 SGHTS, CDR2 YDEGEE. CDR3 length equals 12 residues. Trimming cost V 4 bases and J 5 bases; bases outside gene matches: 2. DNA of the CDR3: TGTGCCAGCAGCCGACAGGGTTATGGCTACACCTTC. Amino acid sequence: CASSRQGYGYTF.

This clone occurred a few times. This rearrangement joins TRBV19 to TRBJ2-7; 11 nucleotides match TRBD1. The J segment lost 12 bases and the V segment lost 4 bases, leaving 26 bases of the junction unmatched. CDR1 is LNHDA, CDR2 SQIVND, per germline (reference sequence). The CDR3 loop spans 19 amino acids. This chain's CDR3 is CASSTMDRGRAGEGMRRYF. The DNA of the CDR3 is TGTGCCAGTAGTACTATGGACAGGGGGCGCGCGGGAGAAGGAATGAGACGGTACTTC.

The rearrangement joins TRBV4-1 to TRBJ2-7; D call uncertain. The CDR3 runs 15 residues. The V end was cut by 0 bases, the J end by 1 base, with 10 bases between. Germline CDR1 and CDR2: MGHRA and YSYEKL. CDR3 residues: CASSQDPGGSYEQYF. In DNA form, the CDR3 reads TGCGCCAGCAGCCAAGACCCGGGTGGGTCCTACGAGCAGTACTTC.

This clone was seen just once. This rearrangement joins TRBV28 to TRBJ1-5; 8 bases are a match to TRBD1. Germline V gene lookup returns CDR1 MDHEN and CDR2 SYDVKM. Trimming took 6 bases from V and 4 from J; bases not matched to a gene: 8. The CDR3 length is 15 residues. The CDR3 coding sequence is TGTGCCAGCAGGTCGGACAGGGTAGGAAATCAGCCCCAGCATTTT. Its translation is CASRSDRVGNQPQHF. Full variable domain (remainder filled in from reference TRBV28 and TRBJ1-5): DVKVTQSSRYLVKRTGEKVFLECVQDMDHENMFWYRQDPGLGLRLIYFSYDVKMKEKGDIPEGYSVSREKKERFSLILESASTNQTSMYLCASRSDRVGNQPQHFGDGTRLSIL.

This rearrangement joins TRBV4-3 to TRBJ2-1, with 13 positions matching TRBD2. The V and J ends lost 4 bases and 2 bases, in that order; junction bases with no gene match: 2. The CDR3 length is 16 residues. Germline values: CDR1 LGHNA, CDR2 YSLEER. CDR3 loop: CASSLGLAGAYNEQFF. In DNA form, the CDR3 reads TGCGCCAGCAGCCTCGGACTAGCGGGAGCCTACAATGAGCAGTTCTTC.

The chain employs TRBV4-1 and TRBJ1-2; possible D gene TRBD1, 6 bases. Germline lookup yields CDR1 MGHRA and CDR2 YSYEKL. Trimming shortened V by 2 bases and J by 0 bases, and 10 bases separated the two germline ends. The length of the CDR3 is 15 residues. The CDR3 DNA sequence: TGCGCCAGCAGCCAAAGACAGGAGCCTAACTATGGCTACACCTTC. Its translation is CASSQRQEPNYGYTF.

The rearrangement joins TRBV6-8 to TRBJ2-6, with TRBD1 matching over 10 bases. This CDR3 is built from 18 residues. The ends lost 4 bases at V and 0 bases at J; junction bases unmatched: 6. CDR1 MNHGY and CDR2 SAAAGT come from the germline V gene. Here the CDR3 reads CASSSDRGLPSGANVLTF. The CDR3, as DNA: TGTGCCAGCAGTTCGGACAGGGGGTTACCCTCTGGGGCCAACGTCCTGACTTTC.

DNA for the CDR3: TGTGCCAGCAGTTCGGAAGCGGGGGCCCGCACAGATACGCAGTATTTT. Its translation: CASSSEAGARTDTQYF. V gene TRBV6-5 combines with J gene TRBJ2-3; 8 bases fit TRBD2. CDR1 MNHEY and CDR2 SVGAGI come from the germline V gene. Trimming took 4 bases from V and 1 from J; bases not matched to a gene: 7. The CDR3 is made up of 16 amino acids.

The chain recombines TRBV27 with TRBJ2-1, with 8 bases that match TRBD2. The germline V gene has CDR1 MNHEY and CDR2 SMNVEV (reference sequence). The CDR3 runs 17 residues. The V segment lost 5 bases and the J segment 3 bases; nucleotides outside the gene matches: 12. This CDR3 reads CASSPLSGAGGYNEQFF. In DNA, the CDR3 is TGTGCCAGCAGTCCACTTTCCGGGGCGGGGGGCTACAATGAGCAGTTCTTC.

This chain links TRBV6-6 with TRBJ1-4; no reliable D call. V dropped 8 bases and J dropped 5 bases, with 9 bases sitting between them. Germline assignment: CDR1 MNHNY and CDR2 SVGAGI (reference sequence). This CDR3 contains 12 residues. DNA for the CDR3: TGTGCCAGCGGCAGGCCGAATGAAAAACTGTTTTTT. The encoded protein is CASGRPNEKLFF.

V is TRBV9 and J is TRBJ2-5; 9 bases are shared with TRBD1. Germline V CDR1 and CDR2: SGDLS, YYNGEE. V shed 5 bases, J shed 4 bases, and the junction held 3 bases outside the gene matches. This CDR3 spans 13 amino acids. This CDR3 is CASSRDRAETQYF. In DNA, the CDR3 is TGTGCCAGCAGTCGGGACAGGGCAGAGACCCAGTACTTC.

This sequence joins TRBV4-2 and TRBJ2-7; 7 bases align to TRBD2. Germline CDR1 LGHNA, CDR2 YNFKEQ. V dropped 0 bases and J dropped 3; count of bases not matched to a gene: 5. The CDR3 consists of 15 residues. The CDR3 nucleotides read TGTGCCAGCAGCCAAGAGGGCCGGGGGGTCTACGAGCAGTACTTC. Protein sequence: CASSQEGRGVYEQYF.